The 26 T cell receptor beta chains presented below share a single source sample, sequenced in a study of blood T cell repertoires in COVID-19. Sequenced by immunoSEQ multiplex PCR; TCRdb stores in-frame clones only, minus some. This sample has around 320,000 clones; 75% to 90% occur once, and the top ten carry more than 2%. The sample consisted of peripheral blood. These receptors all come from a young man with active or convalescent COVID-19.

The chain carries TRBV19 and TRBJ2-5, with TRBD2 matching over 7 bases. J gave up 3 bases and V 6 bases, and 7 bases lay outside the gene matches. The V gene's germline CDR1 is LNHDA and CDR2 SQIVND (reference sequence). There are 14 residues in the CDR3. In DNA, the CDR3 is TGTGCCAGTAGCCGGCGACTAGCCAAAGAGACCCAGTACTTC. Encoded protein: CASSRRLAKETQYF. Variable domain in full (rest from reference TRBV19 and TRBJ2-5): DGGITQSPKYLFRKEGQNVTLSCEQNLNHDAMYWYRQDPGQGLRLIYYSQIVNDFQKGDIAEGYSVSREKKESFPLTVTSAQKNPTAFYLCASSRRLAKETQYFGPGTRLLVL.

This clone is a singleton in its sample. This sequence joins TRBV11-2 and TRBJ2-3, with D unresolved. Germline V gene data show CDR1 as SGHAT and CDR2 as FQNNGV. V was pared by 6 bases and J by 6 bases, with 25 bases between. This CDR3 contains 17 residues. DNA of the CDR3: TGTGCCAGCAGACGAAACGCTCCTAGTGCCGGCTCCGATACGCAGTATTTT. Encoded protein: CASRRNAPSAGSDTQYF.

The table lists this clone with a count of one. The rearrangement uses TRBV6-6 and TRBJ2-5; 7 bases agree with TRBD2. Germline assignment: CDR1 MNHNY and CDR2 SVGAGI (reference sequence). V lost 8 bases to trimming and J lost 2 bases; unmatched junction nucleotides: 8. This CDR3 is 14 amino acids long. CDR3 amino acids: CASQVAGGQETQYF. CDR3 nucleotides: TGTGCCAGCCAGGTAGCGGGCGGGCAAGAGACCCAGTACTTC.

This clone was seen a single time. The chain couples TRBV4-3 to TRBJ2-2; D gene uncertain. The germline V gene has CDR1 LGHNA and CDR2 YSLEER. The CDR3 covers 15 residues. Trimming took off 3 bases at V and 4 bases at J, with 12 bases between the two ends. Here the CDR3 reads CASSQQDTSTGELFF. The CDR3 DNA is TGCGCCAGCAGCCAGCAGGATACTTCCACCGGGGAGCTGTTTTTT.

As concerns this clone: Other DNA sequences of this sample code for an identical CDR3. This chain connects TRBV6-5 to TRBJ1-4; possible D gene TRBD1, 5 bases. V shed 3 bases and J shed 5 bases, with 13 bases lying between them. Germline V gene lookup returns CDR1 MNHEY and CDR2 SVGAGI. The CDR3 loop spans 15 amino acids. CDR3 residues: CASSYSRGANEKLFF. The CDR3 DNA is TGTGCCAGCAGTTATTCGCGCGGGGCGAATGAAAAACTGTTTTTT.

The chain recombines TRBV27 with TRBJ2-7, with D tentatively TRBD2 (5 bases). From germline, CDR1 is MNHEY and CDR2 SMNVEV (reference sequence). This CDR3 is built from 15 residues. Trimming took off 4 bases at V and 0 bases at J, with 13 bases between the two ends. The CDR3 loop reads CASSSSQRFSYEQYF. The CDR3 region has the DNA TGTGCCAGCAGTTCCTCTCAGCGGTTCTCCTACGAGCAGTACTTC.

The V and J genes are TRBV7-9 and TRBJ1-1, with a possible D match to TRBD1 (6 bases). Germline lookup yields CDR1 SEHNR and CDR2 FQNEAQ (reference sequence). V was pared by 2 bases and J by 5 bases, with 15 bases between. The length of the CDR3 is 15 residues. The CDR3 DNA follows: TGTGCCAGCAGCTTACTTCAGGGGAGTCGAACTGAAGCTTTCTTT. Translation gives CASSLLQGSRTEAFF. The variable domain in full, completed from reference TRBV7-9 and TRBJ1-1, reads DTGVSQNPRHKITKRGQNVTFRCDPISEHNRLYWYRQTLGQGPEFLTYFQNEAQLEKSRLLSDRFSAERPKGSFSTLEIQRTEQGDSAMYLCASSLLQGSRTEAFFGQGTRLTVV.

This clone appeared once. The rearrangement links TRBV19 to TRBJ2-3; the D gene is possibly TRBD2 (6 bases). The CDR3 sequence is 16 residues long. The germline V gene encodes CDR1 LNHDA and CDR2 SQIVND (reference sequence). V shed 7 bases and J shed 0 bases, with 17 bases lying between them. Here the CDR3 DNA reads TGTGCCAGTACCCCGGGACTCTTCTTCAGCACAGATACGCAGTATTTT. Translated, it gives CASTPGLFFSTDTQYF.

J is TRBJ2-7 and V is TRBV11-2; the D is unclear. V was clipped by 2 bases and J by 3 bases, with 5 bases between them. CDR1 is SGHAT and CDR2 is FQNNGV in the germline V gene. CDR3 length: 12 residues. CDR3 sequence (DNA): TGTGCCAGCAGCTTACTCTACTACGAGCAGTACTTC. This translates into CASSLLYYEQYF.

The V gene is TRBV19, the J gene TRBJ1-3, with TRBD1 identical over 7 bases. Unmatched junction bases numbered 15, after V lost 7 bases and J lost 3 bases. Germline values: CDR1 LNHDA, CDR2 SQIVND (reference sequence). The CDR3 loop spans 17 amino acids. The CDR3 nucleotides read TGTGCCAGTATCACAACCAGGGGGGCTCAAGGTGGAAACACCATATATTTT. It yields the protein CASITTRGAQGGNTIYF.

The rearrangement uses TRBV4-2 and TRBJ1-4; D is uncertain. Germline loops: CDR1 LGHNA, CDR2 YNFKEQ. This CDR3 has 15 amino acids. V dropped 0 bases and J dropped 6 bases, with 11 bases sitting between them. CDR3 residues: CASSQEWAYDEKLFF. The CDR3 region has the DNA TGTGCCAGCAGCCAAGAATGGGCTTACGATGAAAAACTGTTTTTT.

The chain has TRBV19 and TRBJ2-2; possibly TRBD1 for D (5 bases). This CDR3 has 16 residues. Germline V CDR1 and CDR2: LNHDA, SQIVND (reference sequence). V lost 9 bases to trimming and J lost 3 bases, with 20 bases between them. CDR3 in amino acids: CASMGWSGMDTGELFF. CDR3 bases: TGTGCCAGCATGGGGTGGTCAGGGATGGACACCGGGGAGCTGTTTTTT.

Regarding this clone: The same CDR3 is also encoded by other DNA sequences in this sample. The rearrangement uses TRBV4-1 and TRBJ1-1, with D tentatively TRBD1 (5 bases). CDR3 length: 13 residues. Germline CDR1 is MGHRA and CDR2 is YSYEKL. V was shortened by 0 bases and J by 4 bases, with 6 bases between the two germline ends. CDR3 in DNA: TGCGCCAGCAGCCAAGAAAGGGGCACTGAAGCTTTCTTT. As protein: CASSQERGTEAFF.

This chain joins TRBV11-2 and TRBJ1-1; TRBD1 agrees at 8 bases. This CDR3 has 15 residues. Germline CDR1 SGHAT, CDR2 FQNNGV. Losses at the gene ends were 2 bases for V and 5 bases for J; bases not matched to a gene: 7. The CDR3 DNA reads as TGTGCCAGCAGCTTATTACAGGGGGATGTGACTGAAGCTTTCTTT. Translating gives CASSLLQGDVTEAFF.

The V and J genes are TRBV27 and TRBJ1-6; D uncertain. V lost 4 bases to trimming and J lost 7 bases, with 8 bases between them. The CDR3 is made up of 13 amino acids. Germline CDR1 MNHEY, CDR2 SMNVEV (reference sequence). CDR3 in amino acids: CASSWLTNSPLHF. CDR3 DNA sequence: TGTGCCAGCAGTTGGCTTACAAATTCACCCCTCCACTTT.

The table lists this clone with a few counts. J is TRBJ1-4 and V is TRBV11-2; no firm D call. The germline V gene encodes CDR1 SGHAT and CDR2 FQNNGV. The V end was cut by 6 bases, the J end by 5 bases, with 4 bases between. CDR3 length: 11 residues. The CDR3 DNA is TGTGCCAGCAGTATAAATGAAAAACTGTTTTTT. Residues: CASSINEKLFF.

The rearrangement joins TRBV19 to TRBJ1-5; D remains ambiguous. The CDR3 runs to 13 residues. Germline values: CDR1 LNHDA, CDR2 SQIVND (reference sequence). Trimming left V 7 bases short and J 5 bases short, with 12 bases between. The CDR3 loop is CASTRRRDQPQHF. For the CDR3, the DNA is TGTGCCAGTACCCGGAGGAGGGATCAGCCCCAGCATTTT.

The J gene is TRBJ1-2, the V gene TRBV4-3; D is possibly TRBD1 (5 bases). Germline lookup yields CDR1 LGHNA and CDR2 YSLEER. V lost 0 bases, J lost 5 bases, and 13 bases lay in between. There are 15 residues in the CDR3. DNA of the CDR3: TGCGCCAGCAGCCAAGAGGAGGGGCGCGGGTATGGCTACACCTTC. Translated, it gives CASSQEEGRGYGYTF.

This chain uses TRBV6-5 with TRBJ1-5; D may be TRBD1 (6 bases). Germline V lookup: CDR1 MNHEY, CDR2 SVGAGI. The CDR3 is 15 amino acids. Trimming removed 2 bases from V and 5 bases from J, with 13 bases in between. In nucleotides, the CDR3 is TGTGCCAGCAGTTACCCTTCGACAGGTTATCAGCCCCAGCATTTT. Its translation: CASSYPSTGYQPQHF.

This clone was seen more than once but under ten times. The same CDR3 is also encoded by other DNA sequences in this sample. V usage is TRBV19 and J usage is TRBJ1-5; D is unclear. Trimming cost V 4 bases and J 4 bases, with 8 bases left between them. This CDR3 has 13 amino acids. Germline loops: CDR1 LNHDA, CDR2 SQIVND (reference sequence). The CDR3 region is CASSTTGNQPQHF. In nucleotides, the CDR3 is TGTGCCAGTAGTACGACTGGTAATCAGCCCCAGCATTTT.

The chain recombines TRBV7-2 with TRBJ2-7, with TRBD2 matching over 7 bases. CDR1 is SGHTA and CDR2 is FQGNSA in the germline V gene. The V and J ends lost 4 bases and 1 base, in that order; junction bases with no gene match: 7. This CDR3 has 15 residues. In DNA, the CDR3 is TGTGCCAGCAGCTCGCGGGGGAAGCAGTCCTACGAGCAGTACTTC. This gives the protein CASSSRGKQSYEQYF.

V gene TRBV28 combines with J gene TRBJ2-7, with D perhaps TRBD2 (6 bases). The CDR3 is 13 residues long. Germline CDR1 and CDR2: MDHEN and SYDVKM. Trimming took 10 bases from V and 5 from J, leaving 18 bases between them. CDR3 in DNA: TGTGCCATATACCAGCGGGCTGGCGACGAGCAGTACTTC. Residues: CAIYQRAGDEQYF.

V gene TRBV4-1 combines with J gene TRBJ1-5; the D is unclear. Germline assignment: CDR1 MGHRA and CDR2 YSYEKL. The CDR3 has 16 amino acids. With 0 bases removed from V and 1 base from J, the gap between germline ends came to 10 bases. CDR3 region: CASSQEFQVSNQPQHF. The CDR3 DNA is TGCGCCAGCAGCCAAGAGTTTCAGGTCAGCAATCAGCCCCAGCATTTT.

The chain combines TRBV18 with TRBJ2-3; 7 bases match TRBD1. This CDR3 has 15 amino acids. J gave up 2 bases and V 3 bases, and 5 bases lay outside the gene matches. The germline CDR1 and CDR2 sequences are KGHSH and LQKENI. The CDR3 DNA sequence: TGTGCCAGCTCACCGAACAGGGGATCCACAGATACGCAGTATTTT. Protein sequence: CASSPNRGSTDTQYF.

The CDR3 bases are TGTGCCAGCAGTTTGGTCCGGAATCAGCCCCAGCATTTT. Translated, it gives CASSLVRNQPQHF. The V call is TRBV12-3 or TRBV12-4, the J call TRBJ1-5; D remains ambiguous. This CDR3 has 13 amino acids. The V end lost 3 bases, the J end lost 4 bases, and 7 bases lay between the germline ends.

This rearrangement joins TRBV6-5 to TRBJ2-1, with a weak D call TRBD2 (5 bases). The germline V gene has CDR1 MNHEY and CDR2 SVGAGI. V lost 6 bases, J lost 9 bases, and 18 bases lay in between. The CDR3 is made up of 14 amino acids. CDR3 in DNA: TGTGCCAGCAGCCCGGGAATCCCTTGGGGTGAGCAGTTCTTC. Translating it yields CASSPGIPWGEQFF.